These 12 T cell receptor beta chains came from one sample sequenced in a study of T cell responses to AZD1222 COVID-19 vaccine. Profiled with immunoSEQ multiplex PCR; TCRdb holds only in-frame clones, not every one. The sample gives approximately 150,000 clones, around 83% of which show up once; around 5.1% is in the top ten. The sample here was peripheral blood, taken 28 days after the second AZD1222 dose. Receptors originate from an adult who received the AZD1222 COVID-19 vaccine.

V usage is TRBV5-1 and J usage is TRBJ2-7, with D possibly matching TRBD1 (6 bases). The germline CDR1 and CDR2 sequences are SGHRS and YFSETQ. This CDR3 spans 12 amino acids. V dropped 5 bases and J dropped 4 bases, with 10 bases sitting between them. The DNA for the CDR3 is TGCGCCAGCAGATCCGGACAGTACGAGCAGTACTTC. Translation gives CASRSGQYEQYF.

The chain joins TRBV6-6 to TRBJ2-2; D uncertain. Germline CDR1 and CDR2: MNHNY and SVGAGI (reference sequence). The CDR3 sequence is 14 residues long. The ends were cut back, 2 bases at V and 3 bases at J, with 7 bases in the middle. CDR3 residues: CASSYEGYTGELFF. The CDR3 coding sequence is TGTGCCAGCAGTTACGAAGGGTACACCGGGGAGCTGTTTTTT.

The chain recombines TRBV21-1 with TRBJ2-7; the table assigns TRBD1, which was not confirmed against the DNA. TRBV21-1 is noted as a pseudogene. The CDR3 consists of 15 residues. The CDR3 DNA reads as TGTGCCAGCAGCAAAGAGAACAGGGGAGAATACGAGCAGTACTTC. Protein: CASSKENRGEYEQYF.

The chain is built from TRBV5-4 and TRBJ1-1; D possibly corresponds to TRBD1 (5 bases). V shed 4 bases and J shed 4 bases, with 17 bases lying between them. Germline CDR1 and CDR2: SGHNT and YYREEE (reference sequence). CDR3 size: 15 residues. CDR3 sequence reads: CASSPPQGEATEAFF. CDR3 DNA sequence: TGTGCCAGCAGCCCACCGCAGGGAGAGGCCACTGAAGCTTTCTTT.

V gene TRBV5-1 combines with J gene TRBJ2-3; 9 nucleotides line up with TRBD2. Looked up from germline, CDR1 is SGHRS and CDR2 is YFSETQ. Trimming removed 7 bases from V and 3 bases from J; junction bases left unmatched: 9. This CDR3 contains 15 residues. CDR3 DNA: TGCGCCAGCTCCAGAGCGGCGGGAGGGACAGATACGCAGTATTTT. This sequence encodes CASSRAAGGTDTQYF.

J is TRBJ2-5 and V is TRBV6-5; D might be TRBD1 (5 bases). The CDR3 is 14 residues long. V was shortened by 8 bases and J by 4 bases, with 17 bases between the two germline ends. Germline lookup yields CDR1 MNHEY and CDR2 SVGAGI. Here the CDR3 DNA reads TGTGCCAGCGGGTCGCCAGGGTTGGCAGAGACCCAGTACTTC. Translating it yields CASGSPGLAETQYF.

This chain links TRBV19 with TRBJ1-6, with D possibly matching TRBD1 (5 bases). Looked up from germline, CDR1 is LNHDA and CDR2 is SQIVND (reference sequence). V gave up 4 bases and J gave up 8 bases, with 15 bases separating them. The CDR3 has 15 residues. CDR3 loop: CASSKEGPRDSPLHF. The CDR3 region has the DNA TGTGCCAGTAGTAAGGAGGGCCCCAGGGATTCACCCCTCCACTTT.

This clone was counted a single time. This chain connects TRBV6-1 to TRBJ2-7, with no clear D. Trimming removed 2 bases from V and 4 bases from J, with 3 bases in between. Germline loops: CDR1 MNHNS, CDR2 SASEGT. The length of the CDR3 is 11 residues. The CDR3 here is CASSELYEQYF. The CDR3 region has the DNA TGTGCCAGCAGTGAATTATACGAGCAGTACTTC.

The rearrangement links TRBV5-8 to TRBJ1-4; 9 bases are a match to TRBD1. V gave up 3 bases and J gave up 5 bases; unmatched junction bases: 2. The germline CDR1 and CDR2 sequences are SGHTS and YDEGEE. The CDR3 loop spans 14 amino acids. The CDR3 region has the DNA TGTGCCAGCAGCTCTGGGACAGGGAATGAAAAACTGTTTTTT. The encoded protein is CASSSGTGNEKLFF.

This clone was seen more than once but under ten times. V usage is TRBV30 and J usage is TRBJ1-6; no definite D call. The CDR3 is made up of 14 amino acids. With 4 bases removed from V and 6 bases from J, the gap between germline ends came to 13 bases. Per germline, CDR1 GTSNPN and CDR2 SVGIG (reference sequence). As DNA, the CDR3 is TGTGCCTGGAACGGACCGCCCGGTAATTCACCCCTCCACTTT. This sequence encodes CAWNGPPGNSPLHF.

The chain is built from TRBV19 and TRBJ1-5; D gene ambiguous. From germline, CDR1 is LNHDA and CDR2 SQIVND (reference sequence). The length of the CDR3 is 12 residues. Trimming removed 5 bases at V and 4 bases at J, with 6 bases between. CDR3 sequence: CASSWRNQPQHF. Here the CDR3 DNA reads TGTGCCAGTAGTTGGCGGAATCAGCCCCAGCATTTT.

V gene TRBV9 combines with J gene TRBJ2-3; D ambiguous. The CDR3 has 14 residues. Deletions cut 0 bases from V and 8 bases from J, with 13 bases between. The germline V gene has CDR1 SGDLS and CDR2 YYNGEE. DNA for the CDR3: TGTGCCAGCAGCGTAGACGAGACTTTCATTACGCAGTATTTT. This encodes CASSVDETFITQYF.